Detailed here is one T cell receptor beta chain. Its cognate antigen has yet to be identified. Base qualities were left out, and no much larger clone turns up one base away. TCR beta CDR3 regions were amplified from RNA transcripts. The first round of RT-PCR for the TCR CDR3 was performed with the HTBI primer set and the Qiagen OneStep RT-PCR kit. Libraries were constructed in a second round of multiplex PCR, after which size selection and purification were carried out. Libraries were sequenced paired-end with 100 bp reads on an Illumina HiSeq2000. The study's own analysis went as follows. Raw data were processed with SOAPnuke, discarding reads with adapters, uncalled bases, mean Phred below 15, or no exact constant-primer or identifier match. COPE v1.2.5 was used to merge the high-quality paired reads, and each unique nucleotide sequence was defined as a clonotype. MiTCR v1.1 was used to align clonotypes to the IMGT TRBV, TRBD and TRBJ reference segments. The analysis was restricted to V-J combinations with a frequency above 0.0001, which together covered over 99% of the repertoires. The TCS score was defined as F50 (clonal expansion) divided by E x V (chaos), with BLOSUM62-based TCRdist calculated between CDR3 peptides within each V-J. Welch's t-statistics and random forest reduced approximately 520 V-J features to under 15, which were used in a naive Bayes classifier (R e1071). TCRdb trimmed public reads at Q25 via fastp, called clones via MiXCR and kept in-frame beta chains. Each entry is one CDR3 protein sequence, shown with its most common DNA and genes. TCRdb, rather than the study authors, made the V and J calls. This sample gives a few hundred thousand distinct CDR3 sequences in total; around 15% of them show up just once. Less than 3.5% of the sample is in the top ten clones.

The entry originates in a study of T cells in Graves' hyperthyroidism and ophthalmopathy (dated by TCRdb to between 2018 and 2021). As for the study more broadly: Peripheral blood samples were taken at the time of initial diagnosis, prior to any treatment. A discovery cohort of around 98 patients, roughly 45 with Graves' ophthalmopathy and about 60 with stable Graves' hyperthyroidism, was used to find distinguishing TCR V-J signatures. Prospective prediction of ophthalmopathy was tested in an independent validation cohort consisting of some 19 hyperthyroidism patients and approximately 16 patients who later progressed to ophthalmopathy. For training and testing, the approximately 97 patients in the discovery cohort were randomly divided in a 7:3 ratio. The study also compared thyroid tissue and blood T-cell repertoires from a handful of Graves' hyperthyroidism patients. Following sampling, methimazole starting at 30 mg daily was given to hyperthyroidism patients, and high-dose intravenous methylprednisolone was given to ophthalmopathy patients. The paper reports TCR Vbeta CDR3 sequencing of some 140 peripheral blood samples: around 41 ophthalmopathy, some 80 hyperthyroidism and about 17 progressor patients. Results and caveats for the whole study, not just this receptor: Blood samples also contained most of the expanded thyroid clonotypes (frequency above 0.001), which suggests that blood repertoires may reflect thyroid immune responses. Ophthalmopathy was separated from stable hyperthyroidism by a 13 V-J signature model, with approximately 89% sensitivity and 81% to 82% specificity obtained in cross-validation and 80%/75% obtained in testing. Sample size was not statistically predetermined, and blinding of investigators to group allocation was not performed. During validation, the model predicted progression to ophthalmopathy a median of around 7 months ahead of onset, with almost 71% sensitivity and almost 75% specificity.

The germline V gene encodes CDR1 KGHSH and CDR2 LQKENI. Clipping removes 4 bases from V and 2 bases from J, with 8 as the unmatched junction base count. The CDR3 holds 16 amino acids from the cysteine to the phenylalanine. Only CDR3 DNA remains: 48 bases, in frame from the first base. Ophthalmopathy patients had moderately to severely active disease, Clinical Activity Score of at least 3, NOSPECS grade of at least 4, and duration under 3 months. The study excluded patients with uncontrolled infections, other autoimmune diseases, pregnancy or lactation. Clinical symptoms, serum thyroxine and TRAb, thyroid ultrasound, and orbital computed tomography formed the basis for the diagnoses. PBMCs were isolated from about 10 ml of fresh peripheral blood by Ficoll-Paque density gradient centrifugation. Trizol reagent was used to extract total RNA, and RNA quality was then checked on an Agilent 2100 Bioanalyzer.

The clonotype originates from a middle-aged woman with Graves' ophthalmopathy. What was sequenced was blood. The rearranged chain carries TRBV18 and TRBJ2-7, with TRBD2 matching 10 junction bases. CDR3 protein: CASSLELAGQAYEQYF. In nucleotide form, the sequence is TGTGCCAGCTCACTGGAACTAGCGGGGCAAGCCTACGAGCAGTACTTC.